This record covers a single TCR beta chain. The target of this receptor is not known. The input lacks base qualities; no much larger clone sits a single base away. This sample is drawn from a study of cytomegalovirus exposure and HLA in healthy donors (dated by TCRdb to about 2017). About the full investigation: An earlier analysis of roughly 570 of the donors reported 276 Gb of sequence data and around 110 million unique TCR beta sequences obtained from approximately 180 million T cells. Donor age, sex, ethnicity and CMV serostatus were collected together with the repertoire data. Approximately 300 gigabases of sequencing data and around 88 million unique TCR sequences made up an early release that covered several hundred HLA-typed donors. Besides the first cohort of 550 to 750 subjects, a separate validation cohort made up of 90 to 150 different subjects was used. Among roughly 400 genotyped donors of the cohort, an average of around 250,000 unique TCR beta nucleotide sequences was sequenced per donor, of which roughly 17% were non-productive. Among the roughly 380 genotyped donors, approximately 76% belonged to the genetic ancestry cluster associated with self-reported Caucasian donors. A later genetic analysis used genome-wide SNP genotypes for 398 of the 666 donors, treating that subset as a discovery cohort. Because of strong linkage in the cohort, 5 or 6 DR-DQ haplotypes were treated as single units for association and clustering. The number of donors typed differed by locus, with 629-630 for A, B, C, DRB1 and DQB1, 522 for DQA1, approximately 580 for DPA1, and around 460 for DPB1. The T cell repertoires of several hundred subjects were profiled by immunosequencing and related to cytomegalovirus serostatus. The study combined high-throughput TCR immunosequencing, statistical association of individual TCRs with disease status, and machine learning to predict cytomegalovirus infection status. The study aimed to test whether signatures of past pathogen exposure could be identified by cataloging public T cell receptors. All discovery cohort repertoires had been generated on a single sequencing platform. To study patterns of TCR occurrence, a later analysis re-analyzed previously published TCR beta repertoires from 600 to 750 donors and added high-resolution HLA genotyping. HLA typing included class I and class II loci at four-digit resolution. An earlier analysis of about 620 of the donors applied high-throughput TCR beta sequencing to assess whether each TCR beta V gene segment acted as functional or pseudogenic. The later analysis used no new phenotypic data to find candidate immune exposures, relying instead on TCR beta sequences and their occurrence across donors.

Overall results and qualifications from the work: At a false discovery rate of 0.05, a later analysis linked about 17,000 TCR beta sequences to specific HLA alleles. A later analysis found that most CMV-associated TCR beta chains appeared HLA-restricted, with HLA associations seemingly driven largely by CMV exposure. A later analysis found that HLA-associated TCR beta chains were more clonally expanded and had lower generation probabilities than equally common non-associated chains. In a later analysis, the rate of TCR association differed among HLA loci, with DRB1 alleles having the most associated TCRs and HLA-C alleles having the fewest. When HLA alleles, especially DR and DQ, strongly co-occurred, TCR associations were difficult to assign to individual alleles. Immune exposure information for the cohort was limited to CMV serostatus. Only TCR beta chains were sequenced in this cohort, and the absence of alpha or paired-chain data limited detectable features. In a later genetic analysis, fewer N-insertions in productive TCRs were reported among donors in an Asian-associated ancestry cluster than the 666-donor mean. The sequencing pipeline was judged likely to have produced a cluster of highly shared sequence variants as a technical artifact. In an earlier analysis of some 640 of the donors, most TCR beta V segments were observed in productive rearrangements about 87% or about 30% of the time, broadly matching IMGT annotations. An association between a missense DCLRE1C variant and V-gene and J-gene trimming of TCR beta chains was found in a later genetic analysis and replicated in an independent cohort. Across donors, most TCR sequences were observed very rarely, whereas some public TCRs were present in many individuals. According to the authors, the approach could potentially be generalized to other disease states and immunological phenotypes. In a later analysis, several top co-occurrence clusters were reported to appear linked to parvovirus B19, influenza, CMV and Epstein-Barr virus. Over 15 rarely observed V segments, including chromosome 9 orphons, were excluded from the earlier analysis of several hundred of the donors because counts were too low. Because the 87-base-pair reads could not distinguish some IMGT-functional V segments, including TRBV6-2 and TRBV6-3, those segments were excluded. Because HLA typing was missing for some donors at each locus, association tests included only the typed subset. In vitro tests confirmed that a few of the cytomegalovirus-associated TCR beta chains recognize cytomegalovirus antigens. Presence/absence analyses assumed roughly uniform sequencing depth across donors, an assumption that may not hold. The study gave a list of about 160 TCR beta chains associated with cytomegalovirus. A further reported finding was that TCR beta sequences accurately predicted the HLA-A and HLA-B alleles for most subjects in the first cohort. Linkage disequilibrium might explain the correlated functional status among segregating V segments, but an unknown experimental factor could not be ruled out. In both the original and validation cohorts, the classifier was reported to diagnose cytomegalovirus status with high specificity and sensitivity.

The CDR1 and CDR2 encoded by the germline V gene are MDHEN and SYDVKM. Trimming accounts for 5 bases at V and 6 bases at J, while the number of junction bases matched to no gene is 5. The CDR3 numbers 16 residues from cysteine through phenylalanine. Of all the DNA, just the CDR3 is kept, 48 bases in frame from base 1. Receptor libraries were prepared by the immunoSEQ multiplex PCR assay. For the multiplex PCR, a mixture combining 60 forward primers for TCR Vbeta segments and 13 reverse primers for TCR Jbeta segments was used. The CDR3 region of rearranged TCR beta genes was amplified from genomic DNA by a multiplex PCR assay. The Illumina HiSeq System was used to sequence the amplified TCR beta libraries as 87-base-pair reads. The paper's data handling went like this. A later analysis tallied approximately 87 million unique TCR beta chains across the 666 repertoires, and approximately 11 million of those chains were shared by two or more donors. A nearest-neighbor algorithm error-corrected the raw reads and collapsed the reads into unique sequences, merging closely related sequences to remove PCR and sequencing errors. To assign V, D and J gene segments, CDR3 sequences were aligned to IMGT reference sequences. Each retained sequence needed at least a six-nucleotide match to both a V gene segment and a J gene segment. Rearrangements were called productive when the CDR3 lacked stop codons and stayed in frame with V and J; all others were non-productive. Following IMGT convention, CDR3 was defined as the stretch from the second conserved V-encoded cysteine to the conserved J-encoded phenylalanine. In an earlier analysis of more than 550 of the donors, sequences lacking an unambiguous match to a single V gene segment were excluded. An earlier analysis of a few hundred of the donors called V segments functional above 56.7% productive rearrangements and segregating when the between-donor standard deviation exceeded 5%. A statistical classification framework was built to diagnose cytomegalovirus status from the catalog of TCR beta chain sequences. In a later analysis, V and J genes were assigned by comparing TCR nucleotide sequences against IMGT/GENE-DB human TR gene sequences. In a later analysis, CDR3 sequences and most-parsimonious VDJ recombination scenarios were assigned using the TCRdist pipeline. A later analysis defined each TCR beta chain by its CDR3 amino acid sequence plus V-gene family, and excluded reads lacking a unique V-gene family. A later analysis removed 600 or so highly shared, low-generation-probability nucleotide sequences to deal with suspected cross-contamination and a sequencing artifact. In a later analysis, a clonal expansion index for each public chain was calculated from normalized within-repertoire ranks of inferred template counts. A later analysis computed generation probabilities with a VDJ recombination model fitted to out-of-frame rearrangements, and checked the results against IGoR. Hypergeometric tests were used in a later analysis to score TCR-TCR, TCR-HLA and TCR-CMV co-occurrence, with a repertoire-size bias correction applied to the TCR pairs. A later analysis estimated false discovery rates by permuting HLA or CMV assignments 20 times. In a later analysis, co-occurring TCRs were grouped using DBSCAN, with TCRdist sequence similarity added in when clustering inside HLA-allele-positive subsets. Co-occurrence clustering excluded repertoires with fewer than 30,000 or more than 120,000 public chains, plus five with anomalous nucleotide sharing. TCRdb mirrors the immuneACCESS table, restricted to in-frame sequences. Some clones are absent from its copies; in checked studies, under half trace to an unresolved V gene, and the reason for the others is unknown. The V and J calls and clone size were taken over from that table, and D and trimming were inferred from the DNA. The sample table records 270,000 or so clones; roughly 85% of these occur just once. Roughly 4% of the sample goes to the ten largest clones.

The cohort comprised some 700 healthy bone marrow donors. Cohort members were all nominally healthy when sampled, although unrecorded immune exposures were likely present. The donor tested CMV seropositive, placing the donor among the approximately 310 seropositive members of the cohort. Every donor gave a peripheral blood sample, and the peripheral blood mononuclear cells from that sample were used for TCR beta sequencing. The Qiagen DNeasy Blood Extraction Kit was used to extract genomic DNA from the blood cell samples. Recombination connected TRBV28 to TRBJ2-3, and TRBD2 matches 16 of the central bases. The sample was PBMCs. The source of this sequence is a man aged 40-49 years in good health and CMV-seropositive. CDR3 region: CASSTGLAGGGDTQYF. The DNA sequence follows: TGTGCCAGCAGTACGGGACTAGCGGGAGGGGGTGATACGCAGTATTTT.